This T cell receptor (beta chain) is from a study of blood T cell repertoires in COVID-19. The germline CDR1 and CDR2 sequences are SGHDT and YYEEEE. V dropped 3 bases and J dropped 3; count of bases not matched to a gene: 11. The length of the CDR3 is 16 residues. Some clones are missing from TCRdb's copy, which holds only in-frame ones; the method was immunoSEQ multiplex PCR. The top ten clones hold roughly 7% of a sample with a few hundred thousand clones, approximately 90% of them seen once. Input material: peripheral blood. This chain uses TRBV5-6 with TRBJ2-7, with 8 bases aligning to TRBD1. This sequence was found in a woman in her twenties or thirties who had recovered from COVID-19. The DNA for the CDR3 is TGTGCCAGCAGCTCTTCCGAATGGGACAGGAACTACGAGCAGTACTTC. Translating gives CASSSSEWDRNYEQYF.